The 24 T cell receptor beta chains below all came from one sample that was sequenced in a study of neurological immune-mediated disorders. TCRdb re-called the 5' RACE reads with MiXCR, one entry per CDR3 protein. The data show 65,000 to 70,000 distinct CDR3 sequences, around 4% seen once. The specimen was PBMCs. The receptor set was obtained from a man aged 50 to 59 with multiple sclerosis.

This clonotype was counted many times. The chain couples TRBV20-1 to TRBJ1-4; D is unclear. The CDR3 contains 16 residues. The V end was cut by 2 bases, the J end by 0 bases, with 13 bases between. CDR1 and CDR2 (germline): DFQATT, SNEGSKA (reference sequence). This CDR3 reads CSARWGFRPTNEKLFF. In nucleotides, the CDR3 is TGCAGTGCTAGATGGGGTTTTCGCCCAACTAATGAAAAACTGTTTTTT.

This clonotype has at least ten counts. The DNA of the CDR3 is TGCGCCAGCAGCCTTACTCTTAGGGAGTTAACTAATGAAAAACTGTTTTTT. Amino acids: CASSLTLRELTNEKLFF. The rearrangement uses TRBV4-3 and TRBJ1-4; D gene ambiguous. The germline V gene encodes CDR1 LGHNA and CDR2 YSLEER. Trimming shortened V by 4 bases and J by 1 base, and 16 bases separated the two germline ends. The CDR3 consists of 17 residues.

This clonotype occurred many times. This chain joins TRBV19 and TRBJ2-5; 7 bases fit TRBD1. Trimming took 5 bases from V and 4 from J; bases not matched to a gene: 7. Germline V gene sequence: CDR1 LNHDA, CDR2 SQIVND (reference sequence). CDR3 length equals 14 residues. DNA for the CDR3: TGTGCCAGTAGTTCGAGCAGGGGGAGAGAGACCCAGTACTTC. Its translation: CASSSSRGRETQYF.

This clonotype was observed many times. The chain is built from TRBV20-1 and TRBJ2-3; the D call may be TRBD1 or TRBD2 (5 bases each). V was shortened by 1 base and J by 6 bases, with 11 bases between the two germline ends. Germline CDR1 and CDR2: DFQATT and SNEGSKA (reference sequence). The CDR3 length is 13 residues. CDR3 nucleotides: TGCAGTGCTAGAGTAGGGGACCGGGATACGCAGTATTTT. Translation gives CSARVGDRDTQYF.

This clonotype was counted ten times or more. The chain couples TRBV7-9 to TRBJ1-2; the D gene is possibly TRBD1 (5 bases). Germline CDR1 SEHNR, CDR2 FQNEAQ (reference sequence). Trimming took 5 bases from V and 4 from J, leaving 11 bases between them. CDR3 length: 13 amino acids. The CDR3 DNA is TGTGCCAGCAGCCGGCAGGGCTTCTATGGCTACACCTTC. This translates into CASSRQGFYGYTF.

This clonotype appeared many times. The chain employs TRBV6-2 or TRBV6-3 and TRBJ1-5; D possibly corresponds to TRBD1 (5 bases). Germline CDR1 is MNHEY and CDR2 is SVGEGT. The CDR3 is 16 amino acids. V was cut by 2 bases and J by 3 bases, with 14 bases left in between. The CDR3 DNA follows: TGTGCCAGCAGTTACCGGCAGGGTGGCAACAATCAGCCCCAGCATTTT. It encodes CASSYRQGGNNQPQHF.

Ten or more counts support this clonotype. The rearrangement uses TRBV15 and TRBJ1-1; no firm D call. The CDR3 length is 15 residues. From germline, CDR1 is LNHNV and CDR2 YYDKDF (reference sequence). The V gene lost 0 bases and the J gene lost 0 bases, with 8 bases spanning the gap. In DNA form, the CDR3 reads TGTGCCACCAGCAGAGATTGGGGATTGAACACTGAAGCTTTCTTT. Protein product: CATSRDWGLNTEAFF.

This clonotype has a handful of counts. This rearrangement joins TRBV5-1 to TRBJ1-2; D uncertain. The length of the CDR3 is 15 residues. V shed 2 bases and J shed 3 bases, with 14 bases lying between them. Germline CDR1 and CDR2: SGHRS and YFSETQ. As DNA, the CDR3 is TGCGCCAGCAGCTTCGGCGGAGTGCCCGACTATGGCTACACCTTC. It is translated as CASSFGGVPDYGYTF.

This clonotype appeared many times. V is TRBV5-1 and J is TRBJ2-4; D perhaps matches TRBD2 (6 bases). In germline, CDR1 is SGHRS, CDR2 YFSETQ. The CDR3 contains 15 residues. V lost 4 bases and J 1 base, leaving 12 bases between the germline ends. The CDR3 DNA reads as TGCGCCAGCAGCCTCGGGGGAATGGCCAAAAACATTCAGTACTTC. Translating gives CASSLGGMAKNIQYF. Together with reference TRBV5-1 and TRBJ2-4, the CDR3 gives the full variable domain: KAGVTQTPRYLIKTRGQQVTLSCSPISGHRSVSWYQQTPGQGLQFLFEYFSETQRNKGNFPGRFSGRQFSNSRSEMNVSTLELGDSALYLCASSLGGMAKNIQYFGAGTRLSVL.

This clonotype was detected ten times or more. The chain combines TRBV5-1 with TRBJ1-1, with D perhaps matching TRBD1 (5 bases). This CDR3 is 17 amino acids long. CDR1 is SGHRS and CDR2 is YFSETQ in the germline V gene. Deletions cut 5 bases from V and 1 base from J, with 21 bases between. The CDR3 here is CASSHFGTTSTNTEAFF. For the CDR3, the DNA is TGCGCCAGCAGTCACTTTGGGACCACAAGTACGAACACTGAAGCTTTCTTT.

In its sample, this clonotype was seen a few times. Since the CDR3 does not end with the conserved phenylalanine or tryptophan, this likely comes from a read error. V usage is TRBV7-9 and J usage is TRBJ2-5; 8 nucleotides align to TRBD2. The CDR3 contains 15 residues. Losses at the gene ends were 5 bases for V and 1 base for J; bases not matched to a gene: 6. CDR1 SEHNR and CDR2 FQNEAQ come from the germline V gene (reference sequence). Here the CDR3 reads CASSPGGGSQETQYN. CDR3 DNA: TGTGCCAGCAGCCCCGGGGGGGGATCCCAAGAGACCCAGTACAAC.

This clonotype occurred many times. The chain combines TRBV5-1 with TRBJ1-1; D remains unclear. V was clipped by 0 bases and J by 0 bases, with 9 bases between them. The CDR3 totals 15 residues. Germline V lookup: CDR1 SGHRS, CDR2 YFSETQ. In DNA form, the CDR3 reads TGCGCCAGCAGCTTGGATACAGCCATGAACACTGAAGCTTTCTTT. Its translation is CASSLDTAMNTEAFF.

This clonotype was detected many times. This chain connects TRBV10-3 to TRBJ2-7, with D possibly matching TRBD1 (7 bases). The CDR3 has 15 residues. Germline V gives CDR1 ENHRY, CDR2 SYGVKD. Trimming removed 7 bases at V and 2 bases at J, with 18 bases between. The CDR3 coding sequence is TGTGCCATCAAGTCCGGCGGGACAGAGACCTACGAGCAGTACTTC. Amino acids: CAIKSGGTETYEQYF.

This clonotype was observed a few times. This chain links TRBV6-1 with TRBJ1-2, with 10 nucleotides matching TRBD1. CDR1 MNHNS and CDR2 SASEGT come from the germline V gene. With V trimmed by 3 bases and J by 1 base, 5 bases remained unmatched. This CDR3 has 16 residues. CDR3 nucleotides: TGTGCCAGCAGTGACCGTGACAGGGGGCTTAACTATGGCTACACCTTC. As protein: CASSDRDRGLNYGYTF.

This clonotype has only a few counts. The chain uses TRBV20-1 and TRBJ2-7, with unresolved D. Trimming removed 3 bases at V and 4 bases at J, with 13 bases between. The CDR3 is 13 residues long. Germline V gene lookup returns CDR1 DFQATT and CDR2 SNEGSKA (reference sequence). CDR3 in amino acids: CSARGPVLYEQYF. Written as DNA, the CDR3 is TGCAGTGCTAGGGGCCCGGTCCTGTACGAGCAGTACTTC.

In its sample, this clonotype was seen many times. V is TRBV20-1 and J is TRBJ1-1; tentative D call: TRBD1 (5 bases). The CDR3 consists of 13 residues. Germline-derived CDR1 and CDR2 are DFQATT and SNEGSKA (reference sequence). Here the CDR3 DNA reads TGCAGCCCGACAGCGCAAGCTAACACTGAAGCTTTCTTT. Protein sequence: CSPTAQANTEAFF.

This clonotype was observed many times. This sequence joins TRBV7-3 and TRBJ2-3, with 10 positions matching TRBD2. This CDR3 is 18 amino acids long. Looked up from germline, CDR1 is SGHTA and CDR2 is FQGTGA. The V and J ends lost 1 base and 1 base, in that order; junction bases with no gene match: 8. CDR3 DNA: TGTGCCAGCAGCTTAAACCTCCCACTAGCGGGGCGCACAGATACGCAGTATTTT. Translation: CASSLNLPLAGRTDTQYF.

This clonotype was detected many times. This chain uses TRBV20-1 with TRBJ1-5; TRBD1 is a possible D gene (6 bases). Germline CDR1 reads DFQATT; CDR2 reads SNEGSKA (reference sequence). The V end lost 4 bases, the J end lost 0 bases, and 19 bases lay between the germline ends. CDR3 length: 17 amino acids. The CDR3 nucleotides are TGCAGTGCTATGTCAACGACAGGAATAGATAGCAATCAGCCCCAGCATTTT. It is translated as CSAMSTTGIDSNQPQHF.

There are a few counts of this clonotype. One end of the junction is discordant with germline, which a read error may explain. The genes are TRBV25-1 and TRBJ1-4; D uncertain. The CDR3 runs 12 residues. Looked up from germline, CDR1 is MGHDK and CDR2 is SYGVNS. The CDR3 sequence is CVSPRTNEKLFF. In DNA form, the CDR3 reads TGTGTCAGCCCCCGGACTAATGAAAAACTGTTTTTT.

This clonotype was found many times. The chain has TRBV28 and TRBJ2-2, with TRBD1 identical over 9 bases. This CDR3 has 14 residues. V gave up 10 bases and J gave up 2 bases; unmatched junction bases: 5. Looked up from germline, CDR1 is MDHEN and CDR2 is SYDVKM. In DNA form, the CDR3 reads TGTGCCACCAGAACAGGGGGCAACACCGGGGAGCTGTTTTTT. It translates to CATRTGGNTGELFF.

This clonotype was seen repeatedly, ten times or more. The rearrangement uses TRBV7-6 and TRBJ2-5, with 7 bases aligning to TRBD2. Per the germline V gene, CDR1 is SGHVS and CDR2 is FNYEAQ. CDR3 length: 15 residues. Trimming cost V 1 base and J 2 bases; bases outside gene matches: 4. The CDR3 here is CASSLVASGQETQYF. CDR3 nucleotides: TGTGCCAGCAGCTTAGTAGCTAGCGGACAAGAGACCCAGTACTTC.

This clonotype was counted many times. The chain is built from TRBV19 and TRBJ1-5, with 8 positions matching TRBD1. The CDR3 spans 13 residues. CDR1 and CDR2 from the germline V gene are LNHDA and SQIVND (reference sequence). V lost 6 bases and J lost 4; bases outside the gene matches: 2. CDR3 sequence reads: CASRRQGNQPQHF. Written as DNA, the CDR3 is TGTGCCAGTAGGAGACAGGGGAATCAGCCCCAGCATTTT.

Many counts were recorded for this clonotype. This rearrangement joins TRBV5-5 to TRBJ2-1; D may be TRBD1 (6 bases). CDR3 length: 14 amino acids. Germline V gene lookup returns CDR1 SGHKS and CDR2 YYEKEE (reference sequence). The V end was cut by 4 bases, the J end by 2 bases, with 10 bases between. This CDR3 is CASSDTGTYNEQFF. CDR3 bases: TGTGCCAGCAGCGATACAGGGACCTACAATGAGCAGTTCTTC.

This clonotype was detected many times. V is TRBV12-5 and J is TRBJ2-3; D not certain. The CDR3 is 13 amino acids. Trimming took 9 bases from V and 2 from J, leaving 12 bases between them. Germline loops: CDR1 LGHNT, CDR2 FRNRAP. The CDR3 coding sequence is TGTGCTAGCACGGGCAGGACCACAGATACGCAGTATTTT. Its protein is CASTGRTTDTQYF. Complete variable domain (other parts from reference TRBV12-5 and TRBJ2-3): DARVTQTPRHKVTEMGQEVTMRCQPILGHNTVFWYRQTMMQGLELLAYFRNRAPLDDSGMPKDRFSAEMPDATLATLKIQPSEPRDSAVYFCASTGRTTDTQYFGPGTRLTVL.